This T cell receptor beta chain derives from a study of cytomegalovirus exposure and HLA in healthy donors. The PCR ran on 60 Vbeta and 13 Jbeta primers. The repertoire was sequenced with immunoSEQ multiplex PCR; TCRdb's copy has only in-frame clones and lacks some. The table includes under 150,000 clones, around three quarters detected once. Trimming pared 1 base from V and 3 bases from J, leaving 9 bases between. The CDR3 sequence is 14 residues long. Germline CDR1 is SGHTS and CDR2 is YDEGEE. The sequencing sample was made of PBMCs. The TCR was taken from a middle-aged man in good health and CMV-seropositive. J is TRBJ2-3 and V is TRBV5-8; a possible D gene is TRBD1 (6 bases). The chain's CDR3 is CASSLRQATDTQYF. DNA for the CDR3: TGTGCCAGCAGCTTGCGACAGGCTACAGATACGCAGTATTTT.